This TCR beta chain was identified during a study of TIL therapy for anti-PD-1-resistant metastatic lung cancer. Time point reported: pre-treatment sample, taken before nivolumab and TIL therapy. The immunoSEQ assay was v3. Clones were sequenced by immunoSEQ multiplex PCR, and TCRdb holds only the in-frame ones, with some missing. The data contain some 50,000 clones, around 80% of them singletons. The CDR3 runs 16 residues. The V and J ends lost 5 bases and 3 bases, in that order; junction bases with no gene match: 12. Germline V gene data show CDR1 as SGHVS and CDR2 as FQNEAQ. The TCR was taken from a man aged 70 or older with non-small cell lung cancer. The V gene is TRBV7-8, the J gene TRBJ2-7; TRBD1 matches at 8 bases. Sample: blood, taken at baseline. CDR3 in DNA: TGTGCCAGCAGCCCCCGGGCGGGACAGGCCAACTACGAGCAGTACTTC. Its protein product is CASSPRAGQANYEQYF.